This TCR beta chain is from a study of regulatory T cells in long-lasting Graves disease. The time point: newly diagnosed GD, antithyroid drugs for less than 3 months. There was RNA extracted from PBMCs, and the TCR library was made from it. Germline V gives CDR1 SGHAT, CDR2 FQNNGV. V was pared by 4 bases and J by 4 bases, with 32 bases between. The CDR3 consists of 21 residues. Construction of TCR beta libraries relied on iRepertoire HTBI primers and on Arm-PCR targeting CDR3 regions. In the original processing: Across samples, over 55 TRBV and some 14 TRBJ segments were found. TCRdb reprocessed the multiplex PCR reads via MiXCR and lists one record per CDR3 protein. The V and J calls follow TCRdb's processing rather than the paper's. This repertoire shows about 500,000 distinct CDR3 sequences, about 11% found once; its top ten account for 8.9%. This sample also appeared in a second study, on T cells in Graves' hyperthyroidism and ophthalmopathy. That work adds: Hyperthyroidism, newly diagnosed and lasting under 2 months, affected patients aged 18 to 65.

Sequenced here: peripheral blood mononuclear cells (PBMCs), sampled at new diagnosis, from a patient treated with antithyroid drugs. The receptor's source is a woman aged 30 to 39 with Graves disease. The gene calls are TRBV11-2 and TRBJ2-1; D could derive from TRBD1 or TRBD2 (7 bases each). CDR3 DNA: TGTGCCAGCAGCTCCCCACACATTCGGGACAGATGGGGAGGGCTTTACAATGAGCAGTTCTTC. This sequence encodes CASSSPHIRDRWGGLYNEQFF. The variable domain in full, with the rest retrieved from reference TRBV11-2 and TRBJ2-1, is EAGVAQSPRYKIIEKRQSVAFWCNPISGHATLYWYQQILGQGPKLLIQFQNNGVVDDSQLPKDRFSAERLKGVDSTLKIQPAKLEDSAVYLCASSSPHIRDRWGGLYNEQFFGPGTRLTVL.